This T cell receptor (beta chain) was sequenced during a study of blood T cell repertoires in COVID-19. Background on the study: Acute and convalescent COVID-19 specimens originated in the United States, Italy and Spain. PBMCs, B-cell-depleted T cells, or T cells provided the cDNA or gDNA that made up the material.

Germline-derived CDR1 and CDR2 are SEHNR and FQNEAQ (reference sequence). The length of the CDR3 is 16 residues. Deletions cut 0 bases from V and 3 bases from J, with 15 bases between. Original processing notes: Amplification of reference gene primers was used by the study to estimate nucleated cell counts. Assay used: immunoSEQ multiplex PCR; TCRdb lists only in-frame clones, some missing. D and trimming were read from the DNA, whereas the V and J calls and clone size are those reported in that table. Here the sample spans about 150,000 clones, about 90% being singletons. The clonotype comes from a man aged 50-60 years with acute or convalescent COVID-19. The rearrangement joins TRBV7-9 to TRBJ2-7; D is perhaps TRBD1 (5 bases). Input material: peripheral blood. The CDR3 protein is CASSLAPTAYLYEQYF. The DNA for the CDR3 is TGTGCCAGCAGCTTAGCCCCGACAGCCTATCTCTACGAGCAGTACTTC.